These 32 T cell receptor beta chains share one sample of origin, sequenced in a study of blood T cell repertoires in COVID-19. This table comes from immunoSEQ multiplex PCR, and its TCRdb copy is limited to in-frame clones, with some not included. The sample yields 150,000 to 200,000 clones, approximately 87% seen once. Sequenced: peripheral blood. These receptors originate from a woman aged 18-30 years who had recovered from COVID-19.

The V call is TRBV30, the J call TRBJ2-6; tentatively, D is TRBD1 (5 bases). From germline, CDR1 is GTSNPN and CDR2 SVGIG (reference sequence). The V end was cut by 2 bases, the J end by 1 base, with 12 bases between. This CDR3 has 16 amino acids. This CDR3 is CAWSPTGASGANVLTF. The CDR3 coding sequence is TGTGCCTGGAGTCCCACTGGGGCGTCTGGGGCCAACGTCCTGACTTTC.

The chain combines TRBV5-1 with TRBJ2-2; TRBD2 agrees at 9 bases. Germline V gives CDR1 SGHRS, CDR2 YFSETQ. Trimming cost V 4 bases and J 0 bases; bases outside gene matches: 7. The CDR3 sequence is 17 residues long. The chain's CDR3 is CASSGSAGGSNTGELFF. The DNA for the CDR3 is TGCGCCAGCAGCGGATCAGCGGGGGGATCGAACACCGGGGAGCTGTTTTTT.

V usage is TRBV6-4 and J usage is TRBJ2-1; 7 bases map to TRBD2. J gave up 0 bases and V 6 bases, and 8 bases lay outside the gene matches. Germline values: CDR1 MRHNA, CDR2 SNTAGT. The CDR3 runs 16 residues. This chain's CDR3 is CASSRLASSSYNEQFF. The CDR3 coding sequence is TGTGCCAGCAGCCGACTAGCCTCGAGCTCCTACAATGAGCAGTTCTTC.

This sequence joins TRBV7-2 and TRBJ2-7; 7 nucleotides match TRBD2. The V gene's germline CDR1 is SGHTA and CDR2 FQGNSA. The CDR3 has 14 amino acids. With V trimmed by 4 bases and J by 3 bases, 6 bases remained unmatched. The CDR3 bases are TGTGCCAGCAGCTACGGACTAGGAAACTACGAGCAGTACTTC. Protein sequence: CASSYGLGNYEQYF.

This chain joins TRBV10-3 and TRBJ1-6, with 7 bases lining up with TRBD1. Germline CDR1 and CDR2: ENHRY and SYGVKD. CDR3 length: 14 amino acids. Trimming removed 2 bases from V and 7 bases from J; junction bases left unmatched: 2. As DNA, the CDR3 is TGTGCCATCAGTGAGGGACAGGCGAATTCACCCCTCCACTTT. Amino acids: CAISEGQANSPLHF.

J is TRBJ1-5 and V is TRBV7-9; D remains ambiguous. Per germline, CDR1 SEHNR and CDR2 FQNEAQ (reference sequence). This CDR3 comprises 13 residues. Trimming took 4 bases from V and 2 from J, leaving 6 bases between them. The CDR3 sequence: CASSSSGNQPQHF. CDR3 DNA sequence: TGTGCCAGCAGCTCATCGGGCAATCAGCCCCAGCATTTT.

The chain recombines TRBV10-1 with TRBJ1-2; TRBD1 might be the D (6 bases). The CDR3 length is 14 residues. The V gene lost 9 bases and the J gene lost 5 bases, with 19 bases spanning the gap. Germline loops: CDR1 WNHNN, CDR2 SYGVQD (reference sequence). The chain's CDR3 is CARNTHGTPYGYTF. In DNA form, the CDR3 reads TGCGCCAGGAACACCCATGGGACACCATATGGCTACACCTTC.

This chain links TRBV20-1 with TRBJ2-5, with D perhaps TRBD2 (5 bases). The V end was cut by 3 bases, the J end by 7 bases, with 9 bases between. Per the germline V gene, CDR1 is DFQATT and CDR2 is SNEGSKA (reference sequence). There are 11 residues in the CDR3. The CDR3 here is CSASTDWTQYF. CDR3 in DNA: TGCAGTGCTAGCACGGACTGGACCCAGTACTTC.

V gene TRBV3-1 (or the pseudogene TRBV3-2) combines with J gene TRBJ1-6; possible D gene TRBD1, 5 bases. Trimming removed 4 bases from V and 10 bases from J, with 17 bases in between. There are 15 residues in the CDR3. Germline values: CDR1 LGHDT, CDR2 YNNKEL (reference sequence). In nucleotides, the CDR3 is TGTGCCAGCAGCCCGTTGGTGTTGGGGCTGTCACCCCTCCACTTT. Protein product: CASSPLVLGLSPLHF.

V usage is TRBV7-2 and J usage is TRBJ2-7, with TRBD2 identical over 8 bases. After removal of 6 bases from V and 4 bases from J, the junction contained 5 bases not matched to a gene. The V gene's germline CDR1 is SGHTA and CDR2 FQGNSA. The CDR3 is made up of 13 amino acids. The CDR3 bases are TGTGCCAGCAGTGGGGCTAGCGGGTACGAGCAGTACTTC. The encoded protein is CASSGASGYEQYF.

The chain carries TRBV11-2 and TRBJ2-3, with 10 bases matching TRBD1. V lost 5 bases and J lost 6; bases outside the gene matches: 5. The CDR3 is 14 amino acids. CDR1 is SGHAT and CDR2 is FQNNGV in the germline V gene. The CDR3 protein is CASSIWTGGDTQYF. The CDR3, as DNA: TGTGCCAGCAGCATCTGGACAGGGGGGGATACGCAGTATTTT. Drawing the rest from reference TRBV11-2 and TRBJ2-3, the complete variable domain is EAGVAQSPRYKIIEKRQSVAFWCNPISGHATLYWYQQILGQGPKLLIQFQNNGVVDDSQLPKDRFSAERLKGVDSTLKIQPAKLEDSAVYLCASSIWTGGDTQYFGPGTRLTVL.

The chain is built from TRBV6-5 and TRBJ1-3, with TRBD1 matching over 7 bases. Germline V gives CDR1 MNHEY, CDR2 SVGAGI. The CDR3 length is 13 residues. J gave up 4 bases and V 7 bases, and 4 bases lay outside the gene matches. The CDR3 coding sequence is TGTGCCAGCAAAATGGGACAGGGAAACACCATATATTTT. Encoded protein: CASKMGQGNTIYF.

The chain has TRBV5-1 and TRBJ2-3, with TRBD2 matching over 10 bases. The V segment lost 0 bases and the J segment 2 bases; nucleotides outside the gene matches: 3. This CDR3 is 16 amino acids long. CDR1 is SGHRS, CDR2 YFSETQ, per germline. The CDR3 DNA reads as TGCGCCAGCAGCTTGGCCGGACTAGCGGTCACAGATACGCAGTATTTT. Translating it yields CASSLAGLAVTDTQYF.

This CDR3 is CASRSHIFYNEQFF. CDR3 nucleotides: TGTGCCAGTAGGTCACATATCTTCTACAATGAGCAGTTCTTC. The chain couples TRBV19 to TRBJ2-1, with unresolved D. This CDR3 has 14 residues. From germline, CDR1 is LNHDA and CDR2 SQIVND (reference sequence). V shed 6 bases and J shed 3 bases, with 12 bases lying between them.

The chain combines TRBV24-1 with TRBJ2-3; tentative D call: TRBD1 (6 bases). The CDR3 spans 13 residues. Germline V gene lookup returns CDR1 KGHDR and CDR2 SFDVKD. With 7 bases removed from V and 6 bases from J, the gap between germline ends came to 13 bases. The DNA of the CDR3 is TGTGCCACCAGAGGGACAACCCTGGATACGCAGTATTTT. Translation: CATRGTTLDTQYF.

The chain links TRBV24-1 to TRBJ1-1, with D perhaps TRBD1 (5 bases). The germline V gene encodes CDR1 KGHDR and CDR2 SFDVKD. CDR3 length: 14 residues. Trimming removed 2 bases at V and 3 bases at J, with 9 bases between. CDR3 sequence reads: CATSDSWGDTEAFF. The DNA of the CDR3 is TGTGCCACCAGTGATTCATGGGGGGACACTGAAGCTTTCTTT.

The gene calls are TRBV19 and TRBJ2-1; TRBD1 matches 10 bases. The CDR3 covers 14 residues. Germline V lookup: CDR1 LNHDA, CDR2 SQIVND (reference sequence). V lost 4 bases and J lost 10; bases outside the gene matches: 7. CDR3 in amino acids: CASSSRQGAHEQFF. The CDR3 DNA sequence: TGTGCCAGTAGTAGCCGACAGGGGGCGCACGAGCAGTTCTTC.

This clone was detected only once. This chain joins TRBV6-2 or TRBV6-3 and TRBJ2-1, with 10 bases that match TRBD2. The germline V gene encodes CDR1 MNHEY and CDR2 SVGEGT. The CDR3 extends over 17 amino acids. V trimming: 5 bases; J trimming: 4 bases; junction bases outside the gene matches: 11. CDR3 nucleotide sequence: TGTGCCAGCAGTCTAAAGCTAGCGGGGGCCGTGTACAATGAGCAGTTCTTC. Translation gives CASSLKLAGAVYNEQFF.

As concerns this clone: This same CDR3 is encoded by further DNA sequences in the sample. The CDR3 DNA sequence: TGTGCCAGCAGAACGAGGAACACTGAAGCTTTCTTT. Its protein is CASRTRNTEAFF. The chain links TRBV12-3 or TRBV12-4 to TRBJ1-1; D remains ambiguous. The ends were cut back, 6 bases at V and 1 base at J, with 6 bases in the middle. The CDR3 has 12 amino acids.

The genes are TRBV29-1 and TRBJ2-1; possible D gene TRBD2, 6 bases. Per the germline V gene, CDR1 is SQVTM and CDR2 is ANQGSEA. V was clipped by 6 bases and J by 9 bases, with 12 bases between them. The CDR3 has 11 amino acids. The CDR3 nucleotides read TGCAGCGTCGCTATGGAGGGTGAGCAGTTCTTC. Translating gives CSVAMEGEQFF.

The chain links TRBV12-2 to TRBJ2-7; TRBD2, as called in the table, went unchecked against the DNA. TRBV12-2 is assigned pseudogene status. This CDR3 spans 14 amino acids. The CDR3 here is CASRLERKEYEQYF. CDR3 DNA sequence: TGTGCAAGTCGCTTAGAGCGGAAGGAATACGAGCAGTACTTC.

The V call is TRBV7-6, the J call TRBJ1-1; D gene unclear. Germline V gene lookup returns CDR1 SGHVS and CDR2 FNYEAQ. The length of the CDR3 is 16 residues. With 1 base removed from V and 4 bases from J, the gap between germline ends came to 16 bases. This CDR3 is CASSLVPGPRGTEAFF. Here the CDR3 DNA reads TGTGCCAGCAGCTTAGTACCAGGACCCCGGGGCACTGAAGCTTTCTTT.

This rearrangement joins TRBV7-9 to TRBJ2-5, with TRBD1 as a possible D gene (6 bases). V lost 3 bases and J lost 5, with 22 bases in between. In germline, CDR1 is SEHNR, CDR2 FQNEAQ (reference sequence). This CDR3 has 17 amino acids. The CDR3 sequence: CASSLVQGASRGETQYF. The DNA of the CDR3 is TGTGCCAGCAGCTTGGTCCAGGGAGCATCTAGGGGGGAGACCCAGTACTTC.

This clone has more than one count but fewer than ten. The genes are TRBV7-9 and TRBJ1-3; unclear D gene. V lost 2 bases to trimming and J lost 0 bases, with 11 bases between them. Germline CDR1 and CDR2: SEHNR and FQNEAQ (reference sequence). The CDR3 runs 16 residues. DNA of the CDR3: TGTGCCAGCAGCTTAAATCTGGAGAGCTCTGGAAACACCATATATTTT. Translating gives CASSLNLESSGNTIYF.

The V call is TRBV12-3 or TRBV12-4, the J call TRBJ2-7, with 7 positions matching TRBD1. The J segment lost 3 bases and the V segment lost 3 bases, leaving 2 bases of the junction unmatched. The CDR3 has 13 amino acids. CDR3 DNA: TGTGCCAGCAGTTTCCCAGGGGGCTACGAGCAGTACGTC. Translated, it gives CASSFPGGYEQYV.

V and J are TRBV6-5 and TRBJ1-2; the D is unclear. CDR3 size: 13 residues. Germline assignment: CDR1 MNHEY and CDR2 SVGAGI. The V and J ends lost 2 bases and 6 bases respectively, with 10 bases between them. The CDR3 DNA reads TGTGCCAGCAGTTACGGAGGTCACGATGGCTACACCTTC. This gives the protein CASSYGGHDGYTF.

V gene TRBV7-3 combines with J gene TRBJ1-1; D is possibly TRBD1 (6 bases). The length of the CDR3 is 15 residues. Trimming pared 2 bases from V and 4 bases from J, leaving 14 bases between. Germline CDR1 reads SGHTA; CDR2 reads FQGTGA. CDR3 DNA sequence: TGTGCCAGCAGCTTAGCAGGGGAGGGGACCACTGAAGCTTTCTTT. Its translation is CASSLAGEGTTEAFF.

The chain couples TRBV7-3 to TRBJ2-1; 15 positions match TRBD2. This CDR3 has 16 residues. With 4 bases clipped from V and 9 bases from J, the junction kept 7 bases outside the gene matches. From germline, CDR1 is SGHTA and CDR2 FQGTGA. Here the CDR3 DNA reads TGTGCCAGCAGCTCAGGACTAGCGGGAGGGCAAGGTGAGCAGTTCTTC. Amino acid sequence: CASSSGLAGGQGEQFF.

The genes are TRBV9 and TRBJ1-4; 9 nucleotides match TRBD1. Germline V CDR1 and CDR2: SGDLS, YYNGEE. The CDR3 sequence is 20 residues long. Trimming took 4 bases from V and 3 from J; bases not matched to a gene: 19. Here the CDR3 DNA reads TGTGCCAGCAGCCGTTCCTCACCGACCCCGGGACAGGGATCTAATGAAAAACTGTTTTTT. Its protein is CASSRSSPTPGQGSNEKLFF.

This clone came up a few times. The V gene is TRBV2, the J gene TRBJ1-2, with TRBD1 matching 8 bases. Losses at the gene ends were 8 bases for V and 4 bases for J; bases not matched to a gene: 6. Germline CDR1 is SNHLY and CDR2 is FYNNEI. The CDR3 runs to 13 residues. The CDR3 region is CASYRDRTYGYTF. The CDR3 DNA reads as TGTGCCAGCTACCGGGACAGGACCTATGGCTACACCTTC.

This chain connects TRBV5-1 to TRBJ2-2; D gene uncertain. V lost 2 bases to trimming and J lost 0 bases, with 11 bases between them. There are 16 residues in the CDR3. Germline CDR1 and CDR2: SGHRS and YFSETQ. The CDR3 nucleotides read TGCGCCAGCAGCTTTTGGGCGCTCGCGAACACCGGGGAGCTGTTTTTT. Residues: CASSFWALANTGELFF.

The chain couples TRBV24-1 to TRBJ1-4, with 8 bases lining up with TRBD1. J gave up 5 bases and V 4 bases, and 8 bases lay outside the gene matches. The CDR3 contains 16 residues. CDR1 is KGHDR and CDR2 is SFDVKD in the germline V gene. The CDR3 sequence: CATSDVAGQGNEKLFF. CDR3 nucleotide sequence: TGTGCCACCAGTGACGTGGCCGGACAGGGAAATGAAAAACTGTTTTTT.